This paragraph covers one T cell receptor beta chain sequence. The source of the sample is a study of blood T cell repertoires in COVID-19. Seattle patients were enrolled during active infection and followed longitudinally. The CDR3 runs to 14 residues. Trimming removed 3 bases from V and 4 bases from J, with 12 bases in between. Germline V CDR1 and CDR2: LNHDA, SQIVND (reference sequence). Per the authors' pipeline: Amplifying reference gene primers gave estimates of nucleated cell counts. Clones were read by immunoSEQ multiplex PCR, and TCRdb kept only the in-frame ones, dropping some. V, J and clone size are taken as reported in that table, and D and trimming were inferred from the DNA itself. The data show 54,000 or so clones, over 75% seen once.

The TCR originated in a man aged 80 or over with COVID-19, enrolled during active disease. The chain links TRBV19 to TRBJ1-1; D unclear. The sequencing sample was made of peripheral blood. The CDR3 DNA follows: TGTGCCAGTAGTATTGCGAGGCGCGGCACTGAAGCTTTCTTT. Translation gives CASSIARRGTEAFF.